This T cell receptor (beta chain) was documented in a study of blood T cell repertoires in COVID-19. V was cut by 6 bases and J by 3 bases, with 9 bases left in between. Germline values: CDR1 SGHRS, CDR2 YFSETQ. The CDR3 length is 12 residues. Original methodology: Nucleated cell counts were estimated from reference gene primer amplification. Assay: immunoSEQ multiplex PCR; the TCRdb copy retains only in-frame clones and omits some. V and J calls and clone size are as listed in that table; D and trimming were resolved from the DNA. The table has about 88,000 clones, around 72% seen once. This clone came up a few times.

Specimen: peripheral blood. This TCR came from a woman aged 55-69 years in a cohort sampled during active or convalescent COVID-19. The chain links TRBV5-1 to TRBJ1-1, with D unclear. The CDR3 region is CASTGSYTEAFF. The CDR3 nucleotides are TGCGCCAGCACCGGGTCCTACACTGAAGCTTTCTTT.